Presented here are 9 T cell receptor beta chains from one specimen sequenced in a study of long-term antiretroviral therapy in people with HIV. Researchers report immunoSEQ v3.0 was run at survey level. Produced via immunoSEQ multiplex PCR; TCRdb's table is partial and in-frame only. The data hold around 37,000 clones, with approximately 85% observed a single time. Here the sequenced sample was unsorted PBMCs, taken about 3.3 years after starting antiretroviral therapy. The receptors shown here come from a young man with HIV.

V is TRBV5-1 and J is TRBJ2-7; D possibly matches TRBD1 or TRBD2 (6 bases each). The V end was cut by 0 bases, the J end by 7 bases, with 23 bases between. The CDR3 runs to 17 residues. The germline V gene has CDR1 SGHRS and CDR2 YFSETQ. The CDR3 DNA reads TGCGCCAGCAGCTTGGACAGGGTAGGGGGGTATAGCTGGGAGCAGTACTTC. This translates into CASSLDRVGGYSWEQYF.

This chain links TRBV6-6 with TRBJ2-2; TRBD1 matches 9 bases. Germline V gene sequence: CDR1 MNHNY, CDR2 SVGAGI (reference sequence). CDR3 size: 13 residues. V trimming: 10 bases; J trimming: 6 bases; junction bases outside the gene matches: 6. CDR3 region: CATNRGPPGELFF. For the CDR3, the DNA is TGTGCCACCAACAGGGGGCCTCCCGGGGAGCTGTTTTTT.

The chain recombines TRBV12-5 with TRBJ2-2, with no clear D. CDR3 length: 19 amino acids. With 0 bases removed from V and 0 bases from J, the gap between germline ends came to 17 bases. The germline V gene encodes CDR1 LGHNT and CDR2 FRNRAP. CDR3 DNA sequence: TGTGCTAGTGGTTTGGTATCCGACGGGCAAATCGCGAACACCGGGGAGCTGTTTTTT. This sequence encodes CASGLVSDGQIANTGELFF.

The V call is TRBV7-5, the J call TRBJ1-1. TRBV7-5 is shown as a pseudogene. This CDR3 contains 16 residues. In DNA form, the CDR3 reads TGTGCCAGAAGCTTCACTGGGCGAGGAACGAACACTGAAGCTTTCTTT. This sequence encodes CARSFTGRGTNTEAFF.

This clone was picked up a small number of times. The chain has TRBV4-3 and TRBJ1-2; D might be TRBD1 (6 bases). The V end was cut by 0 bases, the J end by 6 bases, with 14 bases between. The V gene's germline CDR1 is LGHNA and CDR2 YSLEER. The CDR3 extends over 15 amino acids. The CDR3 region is CASSQDGRGRDGYTF. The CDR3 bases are TGCGCCAGCAGCCAAGATGGGCGGGGGCGCGATGGCTACACCTTC.

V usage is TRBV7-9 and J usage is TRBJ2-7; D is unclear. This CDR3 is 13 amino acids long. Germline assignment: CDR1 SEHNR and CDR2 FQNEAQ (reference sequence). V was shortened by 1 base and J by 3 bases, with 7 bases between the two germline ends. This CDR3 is CASSLGFDYEQYF. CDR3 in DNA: TGTGCCAGCAGCTTAGGCTTCGACTACGAGCAGTACTTC.

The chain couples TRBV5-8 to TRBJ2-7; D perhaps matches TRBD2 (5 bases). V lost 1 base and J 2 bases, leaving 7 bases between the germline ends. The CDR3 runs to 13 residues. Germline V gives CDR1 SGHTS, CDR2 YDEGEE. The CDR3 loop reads CASSLTGAYEQYF. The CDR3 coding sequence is TGTGCCAGCAGCTTGACCGGGGCCTACGAGCAGTACTTC.

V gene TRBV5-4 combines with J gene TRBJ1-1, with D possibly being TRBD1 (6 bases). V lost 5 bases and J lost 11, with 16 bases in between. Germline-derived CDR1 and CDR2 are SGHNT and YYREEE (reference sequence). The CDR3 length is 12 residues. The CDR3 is CASSSGTREAFF. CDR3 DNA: TGTGCCAGCAGTTCCGGGACACGAGAGGCTTTCTTT.

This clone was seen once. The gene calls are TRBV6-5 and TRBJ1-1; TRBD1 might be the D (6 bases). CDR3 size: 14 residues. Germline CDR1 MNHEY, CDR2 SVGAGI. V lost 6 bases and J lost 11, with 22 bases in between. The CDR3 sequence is CASSSGRDISYAFF. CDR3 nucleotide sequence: TGTGCCAGCAGCTCAGGCCGGGACATAAGCTATGCTTTCTTT.